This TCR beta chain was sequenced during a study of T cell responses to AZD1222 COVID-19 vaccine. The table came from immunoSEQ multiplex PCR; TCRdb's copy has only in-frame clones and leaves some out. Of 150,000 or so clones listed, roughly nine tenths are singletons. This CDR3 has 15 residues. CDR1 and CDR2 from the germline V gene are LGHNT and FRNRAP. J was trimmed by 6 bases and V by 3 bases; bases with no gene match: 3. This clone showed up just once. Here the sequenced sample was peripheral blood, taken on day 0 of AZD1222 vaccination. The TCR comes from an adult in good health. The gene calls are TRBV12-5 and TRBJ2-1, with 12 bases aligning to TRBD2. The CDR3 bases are TGTGCTAGTGGTTTCGGGACTAGCGGGCCCAATGAGCAGTTCTTC. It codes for CASGFGTSGPNEQFF.